These T cell receptor beta chains were read from a single sample in a study of T cell repertoires in cytomegalovirus infection. Using its own MiXCR run on the reads, TCRdb lists one record per CDR3 protein. The sample yields around 530,000 distinct CDR3 sequences, around 27% seen once. Sequencing was carried out using PBMCs. These receptor sequences come from a human donor in good health (CMV status not recorded). Some clones in this sample may be carry-over from other donors' samples. Both conserved end residues are part of each CDR3. The order of the fields is V gene, J gene, D gene, clone size, CDR3 protein, CDR3 DNA. A D gene is named only where the DNA matches it firmly. Expanded clones are given a class, and other clones once, few, many or no size at all.

TRBV6-2/TRBV6-3	TRBJ2-1	.	few	CASRVHLELYNEQFF	TGTGCCAGCAGGGTACACCTAGAGCTCTACAATGAGCAGTTCTTC
TRBV19	TRBJ2-4	.	many	CASSIRGSKNIQYF	TGTGCCAGTAGTATTCGGGGCTCCAAAAACATTCAGTACTTC
TRBV29-1	TRBJ2-1	TRBD2	.	CSGSGTSGKLSYNEQFF	TGCAGCGGATCCGGGACTAGCGGAAAACTCTCCTACAATGAGCAGTTCTTC
TRBV12-3/TRBV12-4	TRBJ2-1	TRBD2	.	CASESVAQIAGVYNEQFF	TGTGCCAGCGAATCCGTAGCCCAAATAGCGGGAGTATACAATGAGCAGTTCTTC
TRBV20-1	TRBJ1-1	.	few	CSARVVGYTEAFF	TGCAGTGCTAGAGTGGTAGGGTACACTGAAGCTTTCTTT
TRBV5-4	TRBJ2-1	.	once	CASSLVWGSYNEQFF	TGTGCCAGCAGCTTGGTCTGGGGATCATACAATGAGCAGTTCTTC
TRBV7-2	TRBJ2-1	TRBD2	many	CASRAAGTSGNNEQFF	TGTGCCAGCAGAGCTGCCGGGACTAGCGGCAACAATGAGCAGTTCTTC
TRBV2	TRBJ2-4	.	.	CASRENIQYF	TGTGCCAGCAGAGAAAACATTCAGTACTTC
TRBV12-3/TRBV12-4	TRBJ1-6	TRBD1	few	CASSSGTGDSPLHF	TGTGCCAGCAGTTCCGGGACAGGGGATTCACCCCTCCACTTT
TRBV12-3/TRBV12-4	TRBJ2-3	.	.	CASSPLPGRTGSTYDTQYF	TGTGCCAGCAGTCCATTACCAGGGCGCACGGGGTCGACTTACGATACGCAGTATTTT
TRBV7-2	TRBJ2-1	TRBD2	many	CASSLHTSGRAGEQFF	TGTGCCAGCAGCCTCCACACTAGCGGGAGGGCCGGTGAGCAGTTCTTC
TRBV19	TRBJ1-5	.	.	CASSTTGSQHF	TGTGCCAGTAGTACAACGGGGTCGCAGCATTTT
TRBV29-1	TRBJ2-1	.	few	CSVEDRIGVYNEQFF	TGCAGCGTTGAAGATCGGATCGGGGTCTACAATGAGCAGTTCTTC
TRBV27	TRBJ1-1	TRBD1	.	CASRTQGRGTKTEAFF	TGTGCCAGCAGGACACAGGGGAGAGGGACGAAGACTGAAGCTTTCTTT
TRBV12-3/TRBV12-4	TRBJ1-2	.	few	CASSLGWGYTF	TGTGCCAGCAGTTTAGGTTGGGGCTACACCTTC
TRBV7-2	TRBJ2-5	TRBD1	.	CASSPWDRGQETQYF	TGTGCCAGCAGCCCTTGGGACAGGGGCCAAGAGACCCAGTACTTC
TRBV20-1	TRBJ2-7	.	few	CSARDVQGLNRGEQYF	TGCAGTGCTAGAGATGTGCAGGGCCTAAATCGGGGCGAGCAGTACTTC
TRBV7-2	TRBJ2-2	TRBD2	many	CASKLSGTSSTGELFF	TGTGCCAGCAAGTTAAGCGGGACTAGCTCCACCGGGGAGCTGTTTTTT
TRBV19	TRBJ2-7	.	.	CARVRGPTYEQYF	TGTGCCAGAGTAAGGGGTCCCACCTACGAGCAGTACTTC
TRBV28	TRBJ2-4	.	.	CASSPTGTKNIQYF	TGTGCCAGCAGTCCGACGGGGACCAAAAACATTCAGTACTTC
TRBV12-3/TRBV12-4	TRBJ1-2	TRBD1	few	CASRPLTGGAGVGYTF	TGTGCCAGCAGGCCCCTAACAGGGGGCGCAGGAGTAGGCTACACCTTC
TRBV14	TRBJ2-1	.	few	CASRGLAAWDEQFF	TGTGCCAGCAGAGGTCTGGCGGCCTGGGATGAGCAGTTCTTC
TRBV11-1	TRBJ2-7	.	few	CASSGTGIYEQYF	TGTGCCAGCAGCGGAACAGGGATCTACGAGCAGTACTTC
TRBV5-4	TRBJ2-1	.	.	CASSLAVQTYNEQFF	TGTGCCAGCAGCTTAGCGGTTCAAACCTACAATGAGCAGTTCTTC
TRBV28	TRBJ1-2	.	few	CASRGVRDGYTF	TGTGCCAGCCGCGGGGTCAGGGATGGCTACACCTTC
TRBV27	TRBJ1-3	.	few	CASRGTGNTIYF	TGTGCCTCGCGGGGGACCGGAAACACCATATATTTT
TRBV27	TRBJ2-5	TRBD2	.	CASSLSRLAGSKETQYF	TGTGCCAGCAGTTTATCTCGGCTAGCGGGTTCAAAAGAGACCCAGTACTTC
TRBV5-6	TRBJ2-1	.	.	CASSLGIAEYNEQFF	TGTGCCAGCAGCTTGGGGATAGCGGAGTACAATGAGCAGTTCTTC
TRBV6-2/TRBV6-3	TRBJ1-1	.	many	CASSYPWGEAFF	TGTGCCAGCAGTTACCCATGGGGTGAAGCTTTCTTT
TRBV15	TRBJ1-2	.	few	CATSRDLSRTAAKGYTF	TGTGCCACCAGCAGAGATCTATCGCGGACCGCAGCAAAGGGCTACACCTTC
TRBV28	TRBJ1-1	.	.	CASSLAMWVAFF	TGTGCCAGCAGTTTAGCAATGTGGGTAGCTTTCTTT
TRBV29-1	TRBJ2-3	TRBD2	.	CSVGEAGLDTQYF	TGCAGCGTGGGGGAAGCGGGACTAGATACGCAGTATTTT
TRBV11-2	TRBJ1-1	.	.	CASSLEWNRDAFF	TGTGCCAGCAGCTTAGAATGGAACAGGGACGCTTTCTTT
TRBV10-3	TRBJ1-4	.	few	CAISDRTAEKLFF	TGTGCCATCAGTGACCGGACAGCGGAAAAACTGTTTTTT
TRBV5-7	TRBJ1-1	.	few	CASSDRQALYMMNTEAFF	TGTGCCAGCAGCGATAGACAGGCTTTATATATGATGAACACTGAAGCTTTCTTT
TRBV12-3/TRBV12-4	TRBJ1-3	TRBD1	.	CASSPVGTGPGTIYF	TGTGCCAGCAGCCCCGTCGGGACAGGACCCGGCACCATATATTTT
TRBV6-2/TRBV6-3	TRBJ2-2	TRBD2	.	CASREAGKVTGELFF	TGTGCCAGCAGGGAAGCGGGAAAGGTCACCGGGGAGCTGTTTTTT
TRBV7-4	TRBJ2-1	.	.	CASSPRTAGTYNELFF	TGTGCCAGCAGCCCACGGACAGCGGGAACCTACAATGAGCTCTTCTTC
TRBV6-1	TRBJ2-1	TRBD2	.	CASALLGGSHNEQFF	TGTGCCAGCGCCCTCCTGGGCGGGAGCCACAATGAGCAGTTCTTC
TRBV11-3	TRBJ2-3	TRBD1	few	CASSLGDRLSTDTQYF	TGTGCCAGCAGCTTAGGGGACAGGCTTAGCACAGATACGCAGTATTTT
TRBV27	TRBJ2-3	.	.	CASSFGVSTDTQYF	TGTGCCAGCAGTTTTGGAGTGAGCACAGATACGCAGTATTTT
TRBV30	TRBJ2-1	.	.	CAWSGGHNEQFF	TGTGCCTGGAGTGGGGGACACAATGAGCAGTTCTTC
TRBV15	TRBJ2-1	TRBD2	.	CATSYYGGGPDEQFF	TGTGCCACCAGCTATTACGGGGGAGGGCCGGATGAGCAGTTCTTC
TRBV6-1	TRBJ1-6	.	few	CASSSGVENSPLHF	TGTGCCAGCAGTTCCGGGGTGGAAAATTCACCCCTCCACTTT
TRBV19	TRBJ1-2	.	few	CASSIDPGRRSGYTF	TGTGCCAGTAGTATAGATCCCGGCAGAAGAAGTGGCTACACCTTC
TRBV5-1	TRBJ1-1	.	.	CASNPTESPEAFF	TGCGCCAGCAACCCGACCGAAAGCCCTGAAGCTTTCTTT
TRBV30	TRBJ2-1	TRBD2	.	CAWTVKGLADKYNEQFF	TGTGCCTGGACTGTAAAAGGACTAGCGGACAAGTACAATGAGCAGTTCTTC
TRBV5-5	TRBJ1-5	.	few	CASSLWAAYSNQPQHF	TGTGCCAGCAGCTTGTGGGCAGCTTATAGCAATCAGCCCCAGCATTTT
TRBV20-1	TRBJ1-3	TRBD1	.	CSATDRPGNTIYF	TGCAGTGCTACGGACAGGCCCGGAAACACCATATATTTT
TRBV7-2	TRBJ2-1	TRBD2	many	CASSFGLAGGRYNEQFF	TGTGCCAGCAGCTTTGGGTTAGCGGGAGGACGCTACAATGAGCAGTTCTTC
TRBV28	TRBJ1-2	.	.	CASSYRGPSGYTF	TGTGCCAGCAGTTACCGAGGGCCTTCTGGCTACACCTTC
TRBV20-1	TRBJ2-1	TRBD2	.	CSARSSGRTEQFF	TGCAGTGCTAGATCTAGCGGGAGGACTGAGCAGTTCTTC
TRBV28	TRBJ2-1	.	.	CASSLEDDKDLNEQFF	TGTGCCAGCAGTTTGGAGGACGACAAAGACCTCAATGAGCAGTTCTTC
TRBV7-8	TRBJ2-3	.	many	CASSWRAGGGITDTQYF	TGTGCCAGCAGCTGGCGCGCAGGCGGAGGGATAACAGATACGCAGTATTTT
TRBV12-3/TRBV12-4	TRBJ1-5	TRBD1	few	CASSPTGASNQPQHF	TGTGCCAGCAGTCCGACAGGGGCAAGCAATCAGCCCCAGCATTTT
TRBV27	TRBJ2-5	.	.	CASSFQGRRSQETQYF	TGTGCCAGCAGTTTCCAGGGTAGGAGGTCCCAAGAGACCCAGTACTTC
TRBV12-3/TRBV12-4	TRBJ2-7	TRBD2	many	CASSGLAGVSYEQYF	TGTGCCAGCAGCGGACTAGCGGGAGTCTCCTACGAGCAGTACTTC
TRBV6-5	TRBJ2-3	.	few	CASRPGRTDTQYF	TGTGCCAGCCGGCCGGGGAGAACAGATACGCAGTATTTT
TRBV27	TRBJ2-3	.	few	CASSLFAPGEGTDTQYF	TGTGCCAGCAGTTTGTTTGCTCCGGGAGAAGGCACAGATACGCAGTATTTT
TRBV29-1	TRBJ2-1	TRBD1	.	CSVRQGANEQFF	TGCAGCGTTCGACAGGGGGCCAATGAGCAGTTCTTC